These 31 T cell receptor beta chains were all obtained from the same sample, sequenced in a study of blood T cell repertoires in COVID-19. Repertoires were generated with immunoSEQ multiplex PCR, while TCRdb's copy carries only in-frame clones and drops some. The profile covers 250,000 or so clones, with approximately 86% appearing a single time and around 5% taken by the ten largest. Source material: peripheral blood. The receptors were sampled from a woman aged 60-75 years with COVID-19, enrolled during active disease.

V and J are TRBV6-6 and TRBJ2-5, with 8 bases that match TRBD1. V was clipped by 0 bases and J by 5 bases; unmatched bases: 5. The CDR3 is 15 amino acids. The V gene's germline CDR1 is MNHNY and CDR2 SVGAGI (reference sequence). CDR3 sequence (DNA): TGTGCCAGCAGTTACTCGGCAGGGGGCCTGGAGACCCAGTACTTC. Translation: CASSYSAGGLETQYF.

This chain joins TRBV19 and TRBJ1-6, with D perhaps matching TRBD1 (6 bases). The CDR3 extends over 14 amino acids. Germline assignment: CDR1 LNHDA and CDR2 SQIVND (reference sequence). V was shortened by 7 bases and J by 7 bases, with 14 bases between the two germline ends. CDR3 sequence (DNA): TGTGCCAGTAACGAACAGGGCTGGAATTCACCCCTCCACTTT. Encoded protein: CASNEQGWNSPLHF. Full variable domain (remainder filled in from reference TRBV19 and TRBJ1-6): DGGITQSPKYLFRKEGQNVTLSCEQNLNHDAMYWYRQDPGQGLRLIYYSQIVNDFQKGDIAEGYSVSREKKESFPLTVTSAQKNPTAFYLCASNEQGWNSPLHFGNGTRLTVT.

This chain links TRBV3-1 (or the pseudogene TRBV3-2) with TRBJ1-5; D might be TRBD1 (6 bases). Per germline, CDR1 LGHDT and CDR2 YNNKEL (reference sequence). The CDR3 is made up of 17 amino acids. The V and J ends lost 0 bases and 3 bases respectively, with 15 bases between them. The CDR3 DNA follows: TGTGCCAGCAGCCAAGACTGGACAGCACAATCCAATCAGCCCCAGCATTTT. This translates into CASSQDWTAQSNQPQHF.

V and J are TRBV5-4 and TRBJ2-3; 8 bases map to TRBD1. Per germline, CDR1 SGHNT and CDR2 YYREEE (reference sequence). The CDR3 covers 17 residues. V dropped 6 bases and J dropped 0; count of bases not matched to a gene: 12. The CDR3 here is CASTMGTGGTSTDTQYF. The CDR3 region has the DNA TGTGCCAGCACAATGGGGACAGGTGGTACTAGCACAGATACGCAGTATTTT.

V usage is TRBV19 and J usage is TRBJ1-1; 8 bases are a match to TRBD1. The CDR3 is 13 amino acids. The V gene end was trimmed by 7 bases and the J gene end by 4 bases; junction bases not matched to a gene: 5. Germline-derived CDR1 and CDR2 are LNHDA and SQIVND (reference sequence). The CDR3: CASNTGGVTEAFF. The CDR3 DNA follows: TGTGCCAGTAACACAGGGGGGGTCACTGAAGCTTTCTTT.

This chain connects TRBV10-3 to TRBJ2-2; maybe TRBD1 (5 bases). The CDR3 has 18 residues. Trimming stripped 4 bases from V and 6 bases from J, with 24 bases between. Germline V CDR1 and CDR2: ENHRY, SYGVKD. The CDR3 sequence: CAISGFGQGVMFPGELFF. DNA for the CDR3: TGTGCCATCAGTGGTTTCGGACAAGGGGTCATGTTCCCCGGGGAGCTGTTTTTT.

The V call is TRBV4-2, the J call TRBJ2-1; D might be TRBD1 (6 bases). Trimming stripped 2 bases from V and 3 bases from J, with 17 bases between. The CDR3 totals 17 residues. CDR1 and CDR2 (germline): LGHNA, YNFKEQ. The CDR3 loop is CASSQPRDNLLYNEQFF. The CDR3 DNA is TGTGCCAGCAGCCAACCCCGGGACAATCTCCTCTACAATGAGCAGTTCTTC.

On this clone: The junction shows a germline mismatch at one end, possibly a read error. The chain is built from TRBV7-8 and TRBJ2-5; 7 positions match TRBD2. Germline CDR1 and CDR2: SGHVS and FQNEAQ. The CDR3 sequence is 16 residues long. CDR3 sequence (DNA): TGTGCCAGCAGCAGTAGCAGGACTAGTGGGCAAGAGGCCCAGTACTTC. Encoded protein: CASSSSRTSGQEAQYF.

The chain has TRBV2 and TRBJ1-5; D possibly corresponds to TRBD1 (5 bases). Germline CDR1 SNHLY, CDR2 FYNNEI. V lost 3 bases, J lost 0 bases, and 15 bases lay in between. This CDR3 spans 17 amino acids. The CDR3 region has the DNA TGTGCCAGCAGTGAGTTGCGACAGAGCCTTAGCAATCAGCCCCAGCATTTT. It is translated as CASSELRQSLSNQPQHF.

The V call is TRBV28, the J call TRBJ2-3; 8 bases line up with TRBD2. The V and J ends lost 2 bases and 9 bases, in that order; junction bases with no gene match: 4. The CDR3 is 13 amino acids. Per germline, CDR1 MDHEN and CDR2 SYDVKM. The CDR3 nucleotides read TGTGCCAGCAGTTTAACCGGGAGGGGCACGCAGTATTTT. It translates to CASSLTGRGTQYF.

This sequence joins TRBV7-9 and TRBJ2-5, with TRBD1 matching over 8 bases. Germline V CDR1 and CDR2: SEHNR, FQNEAQ (reference sequence). After removal of 5 bases from V and 0 bases from J, the junction contained 14 bases not matched to a gene. The CDR3 is 18 amino acids. Here the CDR3 DNA reads TGTGCCAGCAGCCCAGAGGCCCAGGGGGCCTCGTACCAAGAGACCCAGTACTTC. The encoded protein is CASSPEAQGASYQETQYF.

The gene calls are TRBV5-8 and TRBJ2-7; 12 bases are a match to TRBD1. Germline CDR1 is SGHTS and CDR2 is YDEGEE. The length of the CDR3 is 16 residues. After removal of 0 bases from V and 6 bases from J, the junction contained 7 bases not matched to a gene. The CDR3 sequence is CASSLVVGTGGSEQYF. The CDR3 DNA sequence: TGTGCCAGCAGCTTGGTAGTCGGGACAGGGGGCAGCGAGCAGTACTTC.

The CDR3 reads CASSLTEIYGYTF. The CDR3 bases are TGTGCCAGCAGCCTGACAGAAATCTATGGCTACACCTTC. The chain couples TRBV6-2 or TRBV6-3 to TRBJ1-2; the D gene is possibly TRBD1 (5 bases). Trimming took off 6 bases at V and 4 bases at J, with 12 bases between the two ends. This CDR3 has 13 amino acids. Germline CDR1 is MNHEY and CDR2 is SVGEGT.

V usage is TRBV12-3 or TRBV12-4 and J usage is TRBJ1-1; no clear D gene. Trimming took 8 bases from V and 4 from J, leaving 8 bases between them. This CDR3 is built from 11 residues. CDR3 amino acids: CASARGTEAFF. The CDR3 coding sequence is TGTGCCAGCGCGAGAGGCACTGAAGCTTTCTTT.

The chain has TRBV5-8 and TRBJ1-1; D may be TRBD1 (6 bases). V was pared by 1 base and J by 0 bases, with 19 bases between. CDR1 and CDR2 (germline): SGHTS, YDEGEE. The CDR3 covers 18 residues. The CDR3 DNA is TGTGCCAGCAGCTTGAACCGGGACAAATTTTCCATGAACACTGAAGCTTTCTTT. It encodes CASSLNRDKFSMNTEAFF.

The chain uses TRBV30 and TRBJ2-7, with 9 bases fitting TRBD1. In germline, CDR1 is GTSNPN, CDR2 SVGIG (reference sequence). CDR3 length equals 15 residues. The J segment lost 3 bases and the V segment lost 0 bases, leaving 6 bases of the junction unmatched. The CDR3 protein is CAWSVGQGHIYEQYF. For the CDR3, the DNA is TGTGCCTGGAGTGTGGGACAGGGTCATATCTACGAGCAGTACTTC.

This clone was counted a few times. The chain joins TRBV20-1 to TRBJ2-7, with 11 positions matching TRBD2. The CDR3 runs to 14 residues. The V gene's germline CDR1 is DFQATT and CDR2 SNEGSKA (reference sequence). Unmatched junction bases numbered 6, after V lost 3 bases and J lost 5 bases. CDR3 region: CSASTSGSINEQYF. As DNA, the CDR3 is TGCAGTGCTAGTACTAGCGGGAGTATCAACGAGCAGTACTTC.

A few counts support this clone. V is TRBV19 and J is TRBJ2-2; 9 bases are a match to TRBD1. With V trimmed by 8 bases and J by 4 bases, 5 bases remained unmatched. Germline V gene sequence: CDR1 LNHDA, CDR2 SQIVND (reference sequence). The CDR3 has 14 residues. The CDR3 loop is CASHGTGFTGELFF. The CDR3 nucleotides are TGTGCCAGTCACGGGACAGGGTTCACCGGGGAGCTGTTTTTT. The whole variable domain, filled in from reference TRBV19 and TRBJ2-2, reads DGGITQSPKYLFRKEGQNVTLSCEQNLNHDAMYWYRQDPGQGLRLIYYSQIVNDFQKGDIAEGYSVSREKKESFPLTVTSAQKNPTAFYLCASHGTGFTGELFFGEGSRLTVL.

This sequence joins TRBV7-8 and TRBJ2-7; a weak D match, TRBD2 (6 bases). The germline V gene has CDR1 SGHVS and CDR2 FQNEAQ. This CDR3 is built from 18 residues. Trimming stripped 5 bases from V and 0 bases from J, with 23 bases between. The CDR3 protein is CASSPARVAEGSSYEQYF. CDR3 sequence (DNA): TGTGCCAGCAGCCCGGCGAGGGTAGCGGAGGGGAGCTCCTACGAGCAGTACTTC.

This rearrangement joins TRBV29-1 to TRBJ1-4; D may be TRBD1 (6 bases). Trimming removed 1 base at V and 5 bases at J, with 11 bases between. The CDR3 loop spans 14 amino acids. Per the germline V gene, CDR1 is SQVTM and CDR2 is ANQGSEA. The chain's CDR3 is CSVEVEGGNEKLFF. The CDR3 nucleotides read TGCAGCGTTGAAGTTGAGGGGGGGAATGAAAAACTGTTTTTT.

The chain has TRBV18 and TRBJ1-6, with D possibly being TRBD1 (6 bases). V was trimmed by 3 bases and J by 7 bases, leaving 13 bases between them. The V gene's germline CDR1 is KGHSH and CDR2 LQKENI. The CDR3 covers 15 residues. The CDR3 sequence is CASSPTSGVNSPLHF. The CDR3 DNA reads as TGTGCCAGCTCACCGACCTCAGGGGTGAATTCACCCCTCCACTTT.

The chain carries TRBV6-4 and TRBJ2-3; 9 bases line up with TRBD2. This CDR3 comprises 14 residues. With V trimmed by 4 bases and J by 5 bases, 4 bases remained unmatched. The V gene's germline CDR1 is MRHNA and CDR2 SNTAGT. The CDR3 region is CASSVGSGRDTQYF. CDR3 DNA sequence: TGTGCCAGCAGTGTTGGTAGCGGGAGAGATACGCAGTATTTT.

V and J are TRBV9 and TRBJ2-1, with TRBD2 identical over 10 bases. CDR1 SGDLS and CDR2 YYNGEE come from the germline V gene. Losses at the gene ends were 0 bases for V and 9 bases for J; bases not matched to a gene: 6. CDR3 length: 15 residues. CDR3 sequence: CASSVVASGSSEQFF. The CDR3 bases are TGTGCCAGCAGCGTAGTGGCTAGCGGGAGTTCTGAGCAGTTCTTC.

The chain combines TRBV6-2 or TRBV6-3 with TRBJ2-2, with a possible D match to TRBD2 (7 bases). The V end lost 6 bases, the J end lost 5 bases, and 13 bases lay between the germline ends. Germline loops: CDR1 MNHEY, CDR2 SVGEGT. The CDR3 spans 14 residues. The CDR3 DNA is TGTGCCAGCAGCCCCGGGGGGCGGACCGGGGAGCTGTTTTTT. Protein sequence: CASSPGGRTGELFF.

V and J are TRBV7-7 and TRBJ2-1, with TRBD1 matching over 11 bases. Germline CDR1 and CDR2: SSHAT and FNYEAQ (reference sequence). This CDR3 region has 15 residues. V trimming: 5 bases; J trimming: 3 bases; junction bases outside the gene matches: 3. CDR3 loop: CASSRTGGFYNEQFF. The CDR3 DNA reads TGTGCCAGCAGCCGGACAGGGGGCTTCTACAATGAGCAGTTCTTC.

The chain uses TRBV6-5 and TRBJ2-2; 8 bases are shared with TRBD1. V dropped 2 bases and J dropped 7; count of bases not matched to a gene: 6. Germline-derived CDR1 and CDR2 are MNHEY and SVGAGI. This CDR3 spans 15 amino acids. This chain's CDR3 is CASSYGAGGVGELFF. The DNA of the CDR3 is TGTGCCAGCAGTTACGGGGCAGGGGGCGTCGGGGAGCTGTTTTTT.

The rearrangement joins TRBV27 to TRBJ2-3; 8 bases map to TRBD1. Germline-derived CDR1 and CDR2 are MNHEY and SMNVEV (reference sequence). This CDR3 has 15 amino acids. The J segment lost 5 bases and the V segment lost 5 bases, leaving 9 bases of the junction unmatched. CDR3 nucleotides: TGTGCCAGCAGTCCCGTGGGCAGGGGGCGAGATACGCAGTATTTT. Amino acids: CASSPVGRGRDTQYF.

This chain connects TRBV30 to TRBJ1-6; possibly TRBD1 for D (5 bases). The CDR3 spans 12 residues. V was shortened by 4 bases and J by 9 bases, with 10 bases between the two germline ends. The germline V gene has CDR1 GTSNPN and CDR2 SVGIG (reference sequence). CDR3 nucleotides: TGTGCCTGGACCTCAGGGTTTTCACCCCTCCACTTT. Translating it yields CAWTSGFSPLHF. The variable domain in full, completed from reference TRBV30 and TRBJ1-6, reads SQTIHQWPATLVQPVGSPLSLECTVEGTSNPNLYWYRQAAGRGLQLLFYSVGIGQISSEVPQNLSASRPQDRQFILSSKKLLLSDSGFYLCAWTSGFSPLHFGNGTRLTVT.

The chain uses TRBV5-1 and TRBJ2-7; 12 bases are a match to TRBD2. The CDR3 is made up of 15 amino acids. The germline V gene encodes CDR1 SGHRS and CDR2 YFSETQ. The V segment lost 3 bases and the J segment 2 bases; nucleotides outside the gene matches: 3. CDR3 coding DNA: TGCGCCAGCAGCTGGACTAGCGGGACCCCCTACGAGCAGTACTTC. This sequence encodes CASSWTSGTPYEQYF.

The rearrangement uses TRBV7-9 and TRBJ2-3; 7 nucleotides agree with TRBD2. The trim removed 0 bases at V and 1 base at J, leaving 1 base unmatched. The germline CDR1 and CDR2 sequences are SEHNR and FQNEAQ (reference sequence). The CDR3 extends over 15 amino acids. Here the CDR3 reads CASSLALAGTDTQYF. DNA for the CDR3: TGTGCCAGCAGCTTAGCGCTAGCGGGCACAGATACGCAGTATTTT.

V and J are TRBV4-2 and TRBJ2-2; TRBD1 matches at 8 bases. V shed 2 bases and J 4 bases; nucleotides not matched to a gene: 6. The CDR3 sequence is 16 residues long. Germline V CDR1 and CDR2: LGHNA, YNFKEQ. The CDR3 DNA sequence: TGTGCCAGCAGCCAATATACAGGGGGAAGCACCGGGGAGCTGTTTTTT. Translated, it gives CASSQYTGGSTGELFF.